Listed below are T cell receptor beta chains from one sample, sequenced in a study of early T cells in non-severe SARS-CoV-2 infection. TCRdb re-derived calls from the 5' RACE reads in MiXCR, one entry per CDR3 protein. The sample comprises 40,000 or so distinct CDR3 sequences, approximately 8% of which are singletons, and roughly 12% rests with the top ten. This sample comprised whole blood, obtained at baseline. Source of these receptors: an adult who was a healthcare worker with PCR-confirmed SARS-CoV-2 infection or an uninfected control (not recorded which). CDR3s include the opening cysteine and the closing phenylalanine or tryptophan. The order of the fields is V gene, J gene, D gene, clone size, CDR3 DNA, CDR3 protein. A D gene is named only where the DNA matches it firmly. Part of the rows lack a size; the others show once, few, many or a class for expanded clones.

v_gene: TRBV15
j_gene: TRBJ2-5
d_gene: TRBD2
abundance: many
CDR3nt: TGTGCCACCAGCGGGGACTATTGGGAGACCCAGTACTTC
CDR3aa: CATSGDYWETQYF

v_gene: TRBV5-1
j_gene: TRBJ1-1
d_gene: .
abundance: few
CDR3nt: TGCGCCAGCAGCCTTTCTGGGGGGCGAACTGAAGCTTTCTTT
CDR3aa: CASSLSGGRTEAFF

v_gene: TRBV11-2
j_gene: TRBJ2-5
d_gene: TRBD1
abundance: few
CDR3nt: TGTGCCAGCAGCCCTATAGGACAGGGCCTACAAGAGACCCAGTACTTC
CDR3aa: CASSPIGQGLQETQYF

v_gene: TRBV6-5
j_gene: TRBJ1-1
d_gene: .
abundance: many
CDR3nt: TGTGCCAGCATAGGCAGGATGAACACTGAAGCTTTCTTT
CDR3aa: CASIGRMNTEAFF

v_gene: TRBV2
j_gene: TRBJ2-5
d_gene: .
abundance: few
CDR3nt: TGTGCCAGCCTAGAGGGGGAGACCCAGTACTTC
CDR3aa: CASLEGETQYF

v_gene: TRBV6-5
j_gene: TRBJ2-1
d_gene: .
abundance: many
CDR3nt: TGTGCCAGCAGTTACCCGGCCCCAGGTTCGGGGTTGTACAATGAGCAGTTCTTC
CDR3aa: CASSYPAPGSGLYNEQFF

v_gene: TRBV11-2
j_gene: TRBJ2-3
d_gene: .
abundance: many
CDR3nt: TGTGCCAGCAGCTTAAGCACAACCACAGATACGCAGTATTTT
CDR3aa: CASSLSTTTDTQYF

v_gene: TRBV2
j_gene: TRBJ2-5
d_gene: TRBD1
abundance: few
CDR3nt: TGTGCCAGCAGTGAAAGGACAGGGGGAAGAGAGACCCAGTACTTC
CDR3aa: CASSERTGGRETQYF

v_gene: TRBV18
j_gene: TRBJ1-6
d_gene: TRBD1
abundance: many
CDR3nt: TGTGCCAGTGTCTCTGGACAGGGCGATTCACCCCTCCACTTT
CDR3aa: CASVSGQGDSPLHF

v_gene: TRBV14
j_gene: TRBJ2-2
d_gene: .
abundance: .
CDR3nt: TGTGCCAGCAGCCCGTTAAAGGTCTCCAACACCGGGGAGCTGTTTTTT
CDR3aa: CASSPLKVSNTGELFF

v_gene: TRBV24-1
j_gene: TRBJ2-3
d_gene: .
abundance: many
CDR3nt: TGTGCCACCAGTGATAACTCCCTGCCCGCCAACACGCAGTATTTT
CDR3aa: CATSDNSLPANTQYF

v_gene: TRBV7-2
j_gene: TRBJ2-1
d_gene: TRBD2
abundance: few
CDR3nt: TGTGCCAGCAGCCTTGGGACTACAAGCTACAATGAGCAGTTCTTC
CDR3aa: CASSLGTTSYNEQFF

v_gene: TRBV11-2
j_gene: TRBJ2-1
d_gene: .
abundance: many
CDR3nt: TGTGCCGGTTGTCGACCAGGACCGGGGGCATACAATGAGCAGTTCTTC
CDR3aa: CAGCRPGPGAYNEQFF

v_gene: TRBV25-1
j_gene: TRBJ2-3
d_gene: TRBD1
abundance: .
CDR3nt: TGTGCCAGCAGTCATGGGACAGGGGGACCAGATACGCAGTATTTT
CDR3aa: CASSHGTGGPDTQYF

v_gene: TRBV19
j_gene: TRBJ2-6
d_gene: .
abundance: many
CDR3nt: TGTGCCAGTAGGGCTCCTGGGGCCAACGTCCTGACTTTC
CDR3aa: CASRAPGANVLTF

v_gene: TRBV6-1
j_gene: TRBJ2-7
d_gene: .
abundance: many
CDR3nt: TGTGCCAGCAGTGAAAACCAGGGCCGGGAGCAGTACTTC
CDR3aa: CASSENQGREQYF

v_gene: TRBV27
j_gene: TRBJ2-7
d_gene: .
abundance: many
CDR3nt: TGTGCCAGCAGTTTATCGGCGGGTTACGAGCAGTACTTC
CDR3aa: CASSLSAGYEQYF

v_gene: TRBV30
j_gene: TRBJ1-4
d_gene: .
abundance: .
CDR3nt: TGTGCCTGGCAGGGAGAAGGTGAAAAACTGTTTTTT
CDR3aa: CAWQGEGEKLFF

v_gene: TRBV6-5
j_gene: TRBJ2-5
d_gene: TRBD2
abundance: .
CDR3nt: TGTGCCAGCAGTGGGAATAGCGGGTATCAAGAGACCCAGTACTTC
CDR3aa: CASSGNSGYQETQYF

v_gene: TRBV19
j_gene: TRBJ2-2
d_gene: TRBD2
abundance: many
CDR3nt: TGTGCCAGTAGTATCGGGCTAGCGGGGGGAACGAACACCGGGGAGCTGTTTTTT
CDR3aa: CASSIGLAGGTNTGELFF

v_gene: TRBV4-1
j_gene: TRBJ2-1
d_gene: .
abundance: few
CDR3nt: TGCGCCAGCAGCCTTTCGGCGGCAAACAATGAGCAGTTCTTC
CDR3aa: CASSLSAANNEQFF

v_gene: TRBV6-6
j_gene: TRBJ2-3
d_gene: .
abundance: few
CDR3nt: TGTGCCAGCAGTTCCGGGGATACGCAGTATTTT
CDR3aa: CASSSGDTQYF

v_gene: TRBV4-1
j_gene: TRBJ1-1
d_gene: .
abundance: many
CDR3nt: TGCGCCAGCAGCCAAGATGGGGGGGTATCGGACACTGAAGCTTTCTTT
CDR3aa: CASSQDGGVSDTEAFF

v_gene: TRBV25-1
j_gene: TRBJ2-3
d_gene: TRBD2
abundance: .
CDR3nt: TGTGCCAGCAGTGAAAGCGGGGAGGTGGATACGCAGTATTTT
CDR3aa: CASSESGEVDTQYF

v_gene: TRBV11-2
j_gene: TRBJ2-1
d_gene: TRBD2
abundance: many
CDR3nt: TGTGCCAGCAACCGAGGAGCGGGGGGGCGCAATGAGCAGTTCTTC
CDR3aa: CASNRGAGGRNEQFF

v_gene: TRBV24-1
j_gene: TRBJ2-1
d_gene: .
abundance: .
CDR3nt: TGTGCCACCAGTGTGGGCCGAATTTATAGTACAAGTGAGCAGTTCTTC
CDR3aa: CATSVGRIYSTSEQFF

v_gene: TRBV7-9
j_gene: TRBJ2-5
d_gene: TRBD2
abundance: many
CDR3nt: TGTGCCAGCAGCTTAGGAAGAGGGACTAGTAAAGAGACCCAGTACTTC
CDR3aa: CASSLGRGTSKETQYF

v_gene: TRBV27
j_gene: TRBJ1-1
d_gene: TRBD1
abundance: .
CDR3nt: TGTGCCAGCAGGCCGTCGACAGGGGGGTACACTGAAGCTTTCTTT
CDR3aa: CASRPSTGGYTEAFF

v_gene: TRBV30
j_gene: TRBJ1-1
d_gene: .
abundance: many
CDR3nt: TGTGCCTGGAGGTTACAGGGAATCACGGAAGCTTTCTTT
CDR3aa: CAWRLQGITEAFF

v_gene: TRBV5-6
j_gene: TRBJ1-6
d_gene: .
abundance: .
CDR3nt: TGTGCCAGCAGCCGGTGGACGGAGAGCTCCTATAATTCACCCCTCCACTTT
CDR3aa: CASSRWTESSYNSPLHF

v_gene: TRBV12-3/TRBV12-4
j_gene: TRBJ2-1
d_gene: TRBD1
abundance: few
CDR3nt: TGTGCCAGCAGTTTAGAGTGGACAGGAATCCTCTACAATGAGCAGTTCTTC
CDR3aa: CASSLEWTGILYNEQFF

v_gene: TRBV7-6
j_gene: TRBJ2-3
d_gene: .
abundance: few
CDR3nt: TGTGCCAGCAGCTCCTCGTATACGCAGTATTTT
CDR3aa: CASSSSYTQYF

v_gene: TRBV12-5
j_gene: TRBJ2-1
d_gene: TRBD1
abundance: .
CDR3nt: TGTGCTAGTGGTTTAACAGGGGGGAATGAGCAGTTCTTC
CDR3aa: CASGLTGGNEQFF

v_gene: TRBV7-3
j_gene: TRBJ2-4
d_gene: TRBD2
abundance: many
CDR3nt: TGTGCCAGCAGCTTAGAGTGGACTAGCGGGAGTGCTCCCAAAAACATTCAGTACTTC
CDR3aa: CASSLEWTSGSAPKNIQYF

v_gene: TRBV27
j_gene: TRBJ1-6
d_gene: .
abundance: few
CDR3nt: TGTGCCAGCAGTTCGATTTATAATTCACCCCTCCACTTT
CDR3aa: CASSSIYNSPLHF